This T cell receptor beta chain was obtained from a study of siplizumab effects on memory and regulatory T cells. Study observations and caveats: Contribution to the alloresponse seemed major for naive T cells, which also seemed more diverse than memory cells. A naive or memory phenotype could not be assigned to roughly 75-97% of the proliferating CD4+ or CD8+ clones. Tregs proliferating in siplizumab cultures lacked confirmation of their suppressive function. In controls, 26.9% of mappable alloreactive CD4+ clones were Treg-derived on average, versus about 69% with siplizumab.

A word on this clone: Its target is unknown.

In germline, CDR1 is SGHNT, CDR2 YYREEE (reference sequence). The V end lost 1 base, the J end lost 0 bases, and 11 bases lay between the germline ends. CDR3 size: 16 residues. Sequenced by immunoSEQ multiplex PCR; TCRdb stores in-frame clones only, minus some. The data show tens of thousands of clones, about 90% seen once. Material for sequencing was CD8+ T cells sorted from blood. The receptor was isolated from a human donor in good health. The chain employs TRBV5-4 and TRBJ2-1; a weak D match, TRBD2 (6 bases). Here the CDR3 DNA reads TGTGCCAGCAGCTTGTCCTCCGGGAGCTCCTACAATGAGCAGTTCTTC. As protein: CASSLSSGSSYNEQFF.